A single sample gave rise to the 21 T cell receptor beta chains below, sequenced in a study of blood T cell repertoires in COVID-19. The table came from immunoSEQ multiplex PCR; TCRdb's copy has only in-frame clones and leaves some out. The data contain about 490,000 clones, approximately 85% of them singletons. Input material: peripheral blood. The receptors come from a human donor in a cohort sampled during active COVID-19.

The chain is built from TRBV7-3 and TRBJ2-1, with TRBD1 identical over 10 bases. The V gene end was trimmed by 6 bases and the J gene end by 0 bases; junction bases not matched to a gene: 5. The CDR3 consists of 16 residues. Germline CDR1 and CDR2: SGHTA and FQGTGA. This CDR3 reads CASSRTGGSSYNEQFF. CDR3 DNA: TGTGCCAGCAGTAGGACAGGGGGGAGCTCCTACAATGAGCAGTTCTTC.

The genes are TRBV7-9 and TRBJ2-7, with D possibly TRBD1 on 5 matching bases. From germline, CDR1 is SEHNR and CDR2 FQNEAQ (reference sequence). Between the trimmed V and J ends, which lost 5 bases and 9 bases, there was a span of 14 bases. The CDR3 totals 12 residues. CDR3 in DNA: TGTGCCAGCAGCGCGGTGGGGCTCATGCAGTACTTC. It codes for CASSAVGLMQYF. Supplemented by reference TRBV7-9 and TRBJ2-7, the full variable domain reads DTGVSQNPRHKITKRGQNVTFRCDPISEHNRLYWYRQTLGQGPEFLTYFQNEAQLEKSRLLSDRFSAERPKGSFSTLEIQRTEQGDSAMYLCASSAVGLMQYFGPGTRLTVT.

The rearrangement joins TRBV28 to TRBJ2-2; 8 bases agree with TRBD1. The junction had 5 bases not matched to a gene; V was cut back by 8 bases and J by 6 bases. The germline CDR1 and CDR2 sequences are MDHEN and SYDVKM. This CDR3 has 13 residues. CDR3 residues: CASRGTGPGELFF. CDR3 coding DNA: TGTGCCAGCCGTGGGACAGGCCCCGGGGAGCTGTTTTTT.

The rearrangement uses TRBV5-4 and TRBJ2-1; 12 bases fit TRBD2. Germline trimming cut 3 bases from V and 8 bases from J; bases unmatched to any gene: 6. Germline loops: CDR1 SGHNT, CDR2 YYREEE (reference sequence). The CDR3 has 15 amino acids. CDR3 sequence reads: CASSSWTSGNDEQFF. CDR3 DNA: TGTGCCAGCAGCTCCTGGACTAGCGGGAACGATGAGCAGTTCTTC.

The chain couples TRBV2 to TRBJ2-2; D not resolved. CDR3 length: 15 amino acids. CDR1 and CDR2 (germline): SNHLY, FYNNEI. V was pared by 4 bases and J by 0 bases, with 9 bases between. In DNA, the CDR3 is TGTGCCAGCAGTGGAAAAGGAGCGAACACCGGGGAGCTGTTTTTT. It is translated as CASSGKGANTGELFF.

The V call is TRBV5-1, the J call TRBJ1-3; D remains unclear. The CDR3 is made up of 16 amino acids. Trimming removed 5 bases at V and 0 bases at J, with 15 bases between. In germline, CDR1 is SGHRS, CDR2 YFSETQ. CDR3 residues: CASSPPEGNSGNTIYF. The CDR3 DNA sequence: TGCGCCAGCAGTCCTCCCGAGGGAAACTCTGGAAACACCATATATTTT.

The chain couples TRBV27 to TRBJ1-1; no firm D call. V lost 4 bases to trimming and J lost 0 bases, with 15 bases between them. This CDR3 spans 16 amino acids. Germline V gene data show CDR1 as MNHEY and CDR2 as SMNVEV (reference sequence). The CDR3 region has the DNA TGTGCCAGCAGTTCTAGCGGGCTGGGGATGAACACTGAAGCTTTCTTT. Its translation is CASSSSGLGMNTEAFF.

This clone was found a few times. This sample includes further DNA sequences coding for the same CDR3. CDR3 in DNA: TGCAGCGTTTCCGGGACAGGGATATACGAGCAGTACTTC. Its translation: CSVSGTGIYEQYF. This chain links TRBV29-1 with TRBJ2-7, with 9 positions matching TRBD1. V was pared by 5 bases and J by 4 bases, with 6 bases of the junction left unmatched. From germline, CDR1 is SQVTM and CDR2 ANQGSEA. CDR3 length equals 13 residues.

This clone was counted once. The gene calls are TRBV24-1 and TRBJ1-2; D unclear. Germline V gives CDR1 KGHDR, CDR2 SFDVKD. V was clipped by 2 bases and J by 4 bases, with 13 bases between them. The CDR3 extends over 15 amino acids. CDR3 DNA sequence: TGTGCCACCAGTGATTCGGGGAGGGTCGGCTATGGCTACACCTTC. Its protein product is CATSDSGRVGYGYTF.

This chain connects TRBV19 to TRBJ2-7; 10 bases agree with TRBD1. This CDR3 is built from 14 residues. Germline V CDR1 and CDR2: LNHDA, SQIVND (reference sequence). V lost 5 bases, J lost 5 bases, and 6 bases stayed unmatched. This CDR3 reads CASSAGTGVDEQYF. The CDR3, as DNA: TGTGCCAGTAGTGCCGGGACAGGGGTGGACGAGCAGTACTTC.

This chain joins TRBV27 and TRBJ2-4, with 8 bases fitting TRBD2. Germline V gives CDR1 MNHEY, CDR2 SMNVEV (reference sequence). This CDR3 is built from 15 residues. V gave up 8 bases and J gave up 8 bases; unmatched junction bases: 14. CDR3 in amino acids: CASRRSSGLQDIQYF. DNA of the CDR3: TGTGCCAGCCGTAGGTCTAGCGGGCTCCAAGACATTCAGTACTTC.

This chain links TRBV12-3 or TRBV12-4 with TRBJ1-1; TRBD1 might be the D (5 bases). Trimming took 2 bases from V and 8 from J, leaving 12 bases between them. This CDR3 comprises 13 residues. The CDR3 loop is CASSLRGLGEAFF. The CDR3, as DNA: TGTGCCAGCAGTTTAAGGGGACTAGGAGAAGCTTTCTTT.

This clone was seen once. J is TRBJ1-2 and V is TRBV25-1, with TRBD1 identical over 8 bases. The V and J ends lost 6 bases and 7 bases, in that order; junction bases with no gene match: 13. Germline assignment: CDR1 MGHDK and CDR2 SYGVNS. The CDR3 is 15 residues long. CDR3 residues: CASSPPGTGRSGYTF. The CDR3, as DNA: TGTGCCAGCAGCCCCCCCGGGACAGGTCGTTCTGGCTACACCTTC.

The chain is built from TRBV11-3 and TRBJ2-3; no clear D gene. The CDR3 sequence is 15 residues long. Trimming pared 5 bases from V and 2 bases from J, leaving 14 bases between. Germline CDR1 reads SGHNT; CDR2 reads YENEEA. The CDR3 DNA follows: TGTGCCAGCAGCCCGGGTCGGCAGATCACAGATACGCAGTATTTT. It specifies CASSPGRQITDTQYF. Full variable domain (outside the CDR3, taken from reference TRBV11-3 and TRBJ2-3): EAGVVQSPRYKIIEKKQPVAFWCNPISGHNTLYWYLQNLGQGPELLIRYENEEAVDDSQLPKDRFSAERLKGVDSTLKIQPAELGDSAVYLCASSPGRQITDTQYFGPGTRLTVL.

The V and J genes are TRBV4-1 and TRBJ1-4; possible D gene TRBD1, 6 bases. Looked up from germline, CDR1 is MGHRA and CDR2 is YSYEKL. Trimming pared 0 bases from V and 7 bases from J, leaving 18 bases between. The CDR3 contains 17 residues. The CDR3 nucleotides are TGCGCCAGCAGCCAAGAAGCATCGGGGCAGGGGAGTGAAAAACTGTTTTTT. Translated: CASSQEASGQGSEKLFF.

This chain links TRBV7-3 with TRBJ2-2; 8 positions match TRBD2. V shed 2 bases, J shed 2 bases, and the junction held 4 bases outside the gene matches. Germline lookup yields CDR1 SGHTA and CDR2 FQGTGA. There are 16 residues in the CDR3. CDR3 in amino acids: CASSLGGGRNTGELFF. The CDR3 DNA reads TGTGCCAGCAGCTTAGGCGGGGGGCGCAACACCGGGGAGCTGTTTTTT.

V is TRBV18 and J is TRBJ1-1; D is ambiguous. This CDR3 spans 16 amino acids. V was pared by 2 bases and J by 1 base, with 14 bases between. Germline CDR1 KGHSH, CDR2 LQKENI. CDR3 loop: CASSPRYEGTNTEAFF. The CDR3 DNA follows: TGTGCCAGCTCACCAAGATACGAGGGCACGAACACTGAAGCTTTCTTT.

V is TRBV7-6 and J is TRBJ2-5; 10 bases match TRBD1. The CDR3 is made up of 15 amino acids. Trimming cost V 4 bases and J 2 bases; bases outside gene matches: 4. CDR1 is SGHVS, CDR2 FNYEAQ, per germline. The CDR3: CASSSDRGRQETQYF. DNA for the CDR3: TGTGCCAGCAGCTCGGACAGGGGGAGACAAGAGACCCAGTACTTC.

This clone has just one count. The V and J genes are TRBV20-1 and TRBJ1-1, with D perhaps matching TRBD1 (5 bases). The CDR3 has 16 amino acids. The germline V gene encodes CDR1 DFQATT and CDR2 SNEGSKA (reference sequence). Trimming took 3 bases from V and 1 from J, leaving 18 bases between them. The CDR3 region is CSASDTSRVGNTEAFF. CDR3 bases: TGCAGTGCTAGTGACACCTCCAGGGTAGGGAACACTGAAGCTTTCTTT.

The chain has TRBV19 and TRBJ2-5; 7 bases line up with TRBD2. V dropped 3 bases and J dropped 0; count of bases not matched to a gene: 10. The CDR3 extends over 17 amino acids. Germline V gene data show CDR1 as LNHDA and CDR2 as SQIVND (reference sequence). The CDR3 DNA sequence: TGTGCCAGTAGTATGATCGGGCGAGCGGGGTACCAAGAGACCCAGTACTTC. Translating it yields CASSMIGRAGYQETQYF.

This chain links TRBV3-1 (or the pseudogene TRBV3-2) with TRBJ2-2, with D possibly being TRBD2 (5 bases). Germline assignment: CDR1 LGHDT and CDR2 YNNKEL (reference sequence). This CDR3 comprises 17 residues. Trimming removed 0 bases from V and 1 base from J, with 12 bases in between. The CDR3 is CASSQDWESLNTGELFF. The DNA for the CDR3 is TGTGCCAGCAGCCAAGATTGGGAGTCCCTGAACACCGGGGAGCTGTTTTTT.